Shown below are 17 T cell receptor beta chains from a single sample sequenced in a study of cytomegalovirus exposure and HLA in healthy donors. It was with 60 Vbeta and 13 Jbeta primers that the PCR ran. Clones were read by immunoSEQ multiplex PCR, and TCRdb kept only the in-frame ones, dropping some. The sample includes over 200,000 clones, around 64% seen only once; the top ten take 2.6%. Sequenced material: PBMCs. The source is a man aged 35 to 55 in good health and CMV-seropositive.

This clone was counted between two and nine times. The chain uses TRBV18 and TRBJ1-2; 9 nucleotides align to TRBD1. The V segment lost 5 bases and the J segment 8 bases; nucleotides outside the gene matches: 6. CDR3 size: 13 residues. Germline loops: CDR1 KGHSH, CDR2 LQKENI. This chain's CDR3 is CASSTTGQGGYTF. In nucleotides, the CDR3 is TGTGCCAGCTCAACTACAGGACAGGGGGGCTACACCTTC.

The chain combines TRBV29-1 with TRBJ2-3; 7 bases match TRBD2. The CDR3 covers 12 residues. The ends lost 7 bases at V and 1 base at J; junction bases unmatched: 2. The germline V gene has CDR1 SQVTM and CDR2 ANQGSEA. CDR3 DNA sequence: TGCAGCGCTGGGGGGGGCACAGATACGCAGTATTTT. Translating it yields CSAGGGTDTQYF.

V and J are TRBV5-1 and TRBJ2-5, with 10 bases matching TRBD1. Matching the DNA end better, TRBJ2-7 makes the J call doubtful. The CDR3 consists of 14 residues. CDR1 is SGHRS, CDR2 YFSETQ, per germline. CDR3 coding DNA: TGCGCCAGCAGCCCGGGACAGGGGTATTACGAGCAGTACTTC. Its protein is CASSPGQGYYEQYF.

The chain employs TRBV4-3 and TRBJ2-7; 10 bases map to TRBD1. Germline CDR1 is LGHNA and CDR2 is YSLEER. The CDR3 runs 15 residues. The junction had 2 bases not matched to a gene; V was cut back by 0 bases and J by 3 bases. Here the CDR3 reads CASSQDGTGVYEQYF. The CDR3 nucleotides are TGCGCCAGCAGCCAAGACGGGACAGGGGTCTACGAGCAGTACTTC.

This chain links TRBV5-4 with TRBJ2-5; D perhaps matches TRBD1 (5 bases). The CDR3 totals 14 residues. Germline values: CDR1 SGHNT, CDR2 YYREEE (reference sequence). Trimming pared 0 bases from V and 2 bases from J, leaving 8 bases between. CDR3 amino acids: CASSLGGEQETQYF. In DNA form, the CDR3 reads TGTGCCAGCAGCTTGGGGGGCGAGCAAGAGACCCAGTACTTC.

The chain links TRBV14 to TRBJ2-2, with 11 bases that match TRBD2. V lost 6 bases, J lost 0 bases, and 3 bases stayed unmatched. The CDR3 runs to 16 residues. Germline V gene data show CDR1 as SGHDN and CDR2 as FVKESK. CDR3 amino acids: CASSQLAGANTGELFF. For the CDR3, the DNA is TGTGCCAGCAGTCAACTAGCGGGGGCGAACACCGGGGAGCTGTTTTTT.

The CDR3, as DNA: TGTGCCAGCTCACCCCTAGCGGGGGCCCTTAAGAACACCGGGGAGCTGTTTTTT. Translation gives CASSPLAGALKNTGELFF. V is TRBV18 and J is TRBJ2-2, with 10 bases fitting TRBD2. Germline CDR1 reads KGHSH; CDR2 reads LQKENI. This CDR3 contains 18 residues. The V and J ends lost 3 bases and 1 base, in that order; junction bases with no gene match: 8.

The gene calls are TRBV18 and TRBJ2-3, with 8 bases matching TRBD1. The V gene's germline CDR1 is KGHSH and CDR2 LQKENI. The CDR3 has 15 residues. Trimming cost V 8 bases and J 4 bases; bases outside gene matches: 11. The CDR3 nucleotides are TGTGCCAGCACCCTACTGCAGGGGGCTGCAGATACGCAGTATTTT. It is translated as CASTLLQGAADTQYF.

The chain has TRBV4-2 and TRBJ2-5; D perhaps matches TRBD2 (6 bases). The V end lost 0 bases, the J end lost 1 base, and 15 bases lay between the germline ends. The V gene's germline CDR1 is LGHNA and CDR2 YNFKEQ. The CDR3 contains 17 residues. The CDR3 loop reads CASSQEAAGTPQETQYF. In DNA form, the CDR3 reads TGTGCCAGCAGCCAAGAGGCGGCGGGGACCCCCCAAGAGACCCAGTACTTC.

The chain's CDR3 is CASSQEPGGGLYTGELFF. The CDR3 DNA sequence: TGCGCCAGCAGCCAGGAGCCCGGGGGGGGCCTCTACACCGGGGAGCTGTTTTTT. This sequence joins TRBV4-1 and TRBJ2-2; 8 positions agree with TRBD2. Germline lookup yields CDR1 MGHRA and CDR2 YSYEKL. J was trimmed by 3 bases and V by 3 bases; bases with no gene match: 12. The CDR3 is 18 residues long.

The chain recombines TRBV5-6 with TRBJ1-2; no firm D call. The ends were cut back, 2 bases at V and 3 bases at J, with 11 bases in the middle. The CDR3 loop spans 14 amino acids. Germline V gives CDR1 SGHDT, CDR2 YYEEEE. CDR3 bases: TGTGCCAGCAGCTTTCCTCGCCAGGACTATGGCTACACCTTC. Protein: CASSFPRQDYGYTF.

The chain uses TRBV7-9 and TRBJ2-5; the D is unclear. The V and J ends lost 1 base and 5 bases respectively, with 5 bases between them. In germline, CDR1 is SEHNR, CDR2 FQNEAQ (reference sequence). This CDR3 region has 12 residues. The CDR3: CASSLESETQYF. CDR3 bases: TGTGCCAGCAGCTTAGAAAGCGAGACCCAGTACTTC.

The gene calls are TRBV27 and TRBJ2-6; 12 bases agree with TRBD1. Germline V gives CDR1 MNHEY, CDR2 SMNVEV (reference sequence). V trimming: 3 bases; J trimming: 4 bases; junction bases outside the gene matches: 7. The CDR3 length is 18 residues. The CDR3 protein is CASSLTGTGGAGANVLTF. As DNA, the CDR3 is TGTGCCAGCAGTTTGACCGGGACAGGGGGCGCCGGGGCCAACGTCCTGACTTTC.

The genes are TRBV29-1 and TRBJ2-1, with 9 positions matching TRBD1. The trim removed 6 bases at V and 9 bases at J, leaving 6 bases unmatched. The CDR3 sequence is 12 residues long. Germline V CDR1 and CDR2: SQVTM, ANQGSEA. CDR3 loop: CSVRTGAPEQFF. In DNA form, the CDR3 reads TGCAGCGTCCGGACAGGGGCCCCTGAGCAGTTCTTC.

This clone came up a few times. The rearrangement joins TRBV5-1 to TRBJ1-4; TRBD1 matches 7 bases. V shed 6 bases, J shed 2 bases, and the junction held 22 bases outside the gene matches. The CDR3 has 20 residues. Germline V gene sequence: CDR1 SGHRS, CDR2 YFSETQ. CDR3 sequence reads: CASILRPRQGPGSTNEKLFF. CDR3 nucleotide sequence: TGCGCCAGCATCCTAAGACCTCGACAGGGTCCGGGGTCGACTAATGAAAAACTGTTTTTT.

This rearrangement joins TRBV6-1 to TRBJ1-1; D ambiguous. Germline assignment: CDR1 MNHNS and CDR2 SASEGT. Trimming took off 5 bases at V and 8 bases at J, with 9 bases between the two ends. The CDR3 runs to 11 residues. The CDR3 here is CASSFPGEAFF. CDR3 bases: TGTGCCAGCAGTTTTCCGGGGGAAGCTTTCTTT.

This clone turned up a few times. The chain carries TRBV27 and TRBJ2-7; D may be TRBD1 (6 bases). The CDR3 sequence is 15 residues long. Trimming took off 3 bases at V and 7 bases at J, with 19 bases between the two ends. Germline CDR1 reads MNHEY; CDR2 reads SMNVEV (reference sequence). DNA for the CDR3: TGTGCCAGCAGTTTCCTAAGCCTACAGGGATGGGAGCAGTACTTC. Amino acids: CASSFLSLQGWEQYF.